One sample yielded the 28 T cell receptor beta chains listed below, sequenced in a study of early stage breast cancer tumors. This table comes from immunoSEQ multiplex PCR, and its TCRdb copy is limited to in-frame clones, with some not included. Altogether 9,000 to 10,000 clones are present, roughly 70% being singletons, with the ten largest covering about 6.6%. Sequences were obtained from breast tumor tissue. These receptors all come from a person in their fifties or sixties with breast cancer.

This clone was counted a single time. The V gene is TRBV7-2, the J gene TRBJ2-5, with a possible D match to TRBD1 (6 bases). V lost 5 bases and J lost 4, with 14 bases in between. The CDR3 length is 14 residues. Germline loops: CDR1 SGHTA, CDR2 FQGNSA. The CDR3 reads CASSQGWGRETQYF. The CDR3 DNA follows: TGTGCCAGCAGCCAGGGGTGGGGACGAGAGACCCAGTACTTC. Variable domain in full (rest from reference TRBV7-2 and TRBJ2-5): GAGVSQSPSNKVTEKGKDVELRCDPISGHTALYWYRQSLGQGLEFLIYFQGNSAPDKSGLPSDRFSAERTGGSVSTLTIQRTQQEDSAVYLCASSQGWGRETQYFGPGTRLLVL.

The chain recombines TRBV19 with TRBJ2-7; 7 bases map to TRBD1. V was clipped by 5 bases and J by 3 bases; unmatched bases: 7. Germline V lookup: CDR1 LNHDA, CDR2 SQIVND (reference sequence). The CDR3 loop spans 14 amino acids. This CDR3 is CASSLRDRDYEQYF. The CDR3 DNA reads TGTGCCAGTAGTCTAAGGGACAGAGACTACGAGCAGTACTTC.

The chain carries TRBV7-9 and TRBJ2-7, with unresolved D. This CDR3 contains 13 residues. The V gene's germline CDR1 is SEHNR and CDR2 FQNEAQ (reference sequence). Trimming cost V 2 bases and J 4 bases, with 9 bases left between them. DNA for the CDR3: TGTGCCAGCAGCTTATCCGATGTGTACGAGCAGTACTTC. This sequence encodes CASSLSDVYEQYF.

This clone was picked up a small number of times. The chain combines TRBV18 with TRBJ1-1; D is unresolved. The CDR3 sequence is 13 residues long. Germline V gene lookup returns CDR1 KGHSH and CDR2 LQKENI. Trimming shortened V by 2 bases and J by 3 bases, and 7 bases separated the two germline ends. This chain's CDR3 is CASSPLADTEAFF. The CDR3 nucleotides read TGTGCCAGCTCACCATTGGCGGACACTGAAGCTTTCTTT. Full variable domain (outside the CDR3, taken from reference TRBV18 and TRBJ1-1): NAGVMQNPRHLVRRRGQEARLRCSPMKGHSHVYWYRQLPEEGLKFMVYLQKENIIDESGMPKERFSAEFPKEGPSILRIQQVVRGDSAAYFCASSPLADTEAFFGQGTRLTVV.

This clone was counted between two and nine times. The CDR3 region is CAIPFVTGGNQPQHF. In DNA form, the CDR3 reads TGTGCGATACCATTCGTGACAGGAGGCAATCAGCCCCAGCATTTT. The chain combines TRBV28 with TRBJ1-5; D is perhaps TRBD1 (6 bases). The CDR3 consists of 15 residues. Germline values: CDR1 MDHEN, CDR2 SYDVKM.

This clone was seen only once. J is TRBJ1-4 and V is TRBV10-1; tentative D call: TRBD1 (6 bases). The CDR3 loop spans 14 amino acids. The germline V and J ends were trimmed by 6 bases and 4 bases, with 12 bases remaining between them. Per the germline V gene, CDR1 is WNHNN and CDR2 is SYGVQD (reference sequence). The CDR3 DNA reads TGCGCCAGCAGACCAGGGGTTGGTAATGAAAAACTGTTTTTT. This gives the protein CASRPGVGNEKLFF.

The V gene is TRBV29-1, the J gene TRBJ1-5, with D unclear. CDR1 SQVTM and CDR2 ANQGSEA come from the germline V gene. The V and J ends lost 6 bases and 4 bases respectively, with 10 bases between them. This CDR3 comprises 12 residues. This CDR3 reads CSVGKGNQPQHF. Here the CDR3 DNA reads TGCAGCGTCGGTAAGGGAAATCAGCCCCAGCATTTT.

The chain uses TRBV19 and TRBJ1-1; D may be TRBD1 (6 bases). This CDR3 spans 14 amino acids. Germline lookup yields CDR1 LNHDA and CDR2 SQIVND (reference sequence). The V end lost 6 bases, the J end lost 2 bases, and 13 bases lay between the germline ends. This CDR3 is CASRPTGDNTEAFF. CDR3 nucleotides: TGTGCCAGTAGACCGACAGGAGACAACACTGAAGCTTTCTTT.

The rearrangement links TRBV7-7 to TRBJ2-1; tentatively, D is TRBD1 (6 bases). The CDR3 extends over 14 amino acids. The germline V gene encodes CDR1 SSHAT and CDR2 FNYEAQ (reference sequence). V shed 5 bases and J shed 2 bases, with 10 bases lying between them. The CDR3 is CASSPGQPYNEQFF. CDR3 sequence (DNA): TGTGCCAGCAGCCCCGGACAGCCCTACAATGAGCAGTTCTTC.

V gene TRBV7-9 combines with J gene TRBJ1-4, with D uncertain. The germline V and J ends were trimmed by 4 bases and 7 bases, with 16 bases remaining between them. Germline V gives CDR1 SEHNR, CDR2 FQNEAQ (reference sequence). This CDR3 has 15 amino acids. DNA for the CDR3: TGTGCCAGCAGCTCCGGCCAGGTAATCGGTGAAAAACTGTTTTTT. It translates to CASSSGQVIGEKLFF.

The rearrangement links TRBV5-1 to TRBJ1-4; maybe TRBD1 (6 bases). The CDR3 has 15 residues. V was clipped by 0 bases and J by 8 bases, with 14 bases between them. The V gene's germline CDR1 is SGHRS and CDR2 YFSETQ. CDR3 loop: CASSLVGGGEEKLFF. CDR3 nucleotide sequence: TGCGCCAGCAGCTTGGTTGGCGGGGGCGAAGAAAAACTGTTTTTT.

This chain joins TRBV6-1 and TRBJ2-1, with TRBD1 matching over 11 bases. V lost 8 bases and J lost 6; bases outside the gene matches: 3. This CDR3 contains 13 residues. The germline gives CDR1 MNHNS, CDR2 SASEGT. CDR3 amino acids: CASGTGGVNEQFF. The DNA for the CDR3 is TGTGCCAGCGGGACAGGGGGGGTCAATGAGCAGTTCTTC.

The chain uses TRBV14 and TRBJ2-7, with D perhaps matching TRBD1 (6 bases). The CDR3 spans 14 residues. Germline lookup yields CDR1 SGHDN and CDR2 FVKESK. Trimming took 4 bases from V and 4 from J, leaving 14 bases between them. The CDR3 protein is CASSRYEGDYEQYF. The CDR3 region has the DNA TGTGCCAGCAGCCGATATGAGGGGGATTACGAGCAGTACTTC.

The chain has TRBV5-4 and TRBJ1-1; no definite D call. The length of the CDR3 is 12 residues. Trimming pared 4 bases from V and 0 bases from J, leaving 4 bases between. Germline loops: CDR1 SGHNT, CDR2 YYREEE (reference sequence). Here the CDR3 reads CASSQMNTEAFF. Here the CDR3 DNA reads TGTGCCAGCAGCCAGATGAACACTGAAGCTTTCTTT.

This chain joins TRBV7-2 and TRBJ1-6; tentatively, D is TRBD1 (5 bases). Germline CDR1 reads SGHTA; CDR2 reads FQGNSA. The CDR3 loop spans 15 amino acids. Deletions cut 6 bases from V and 9 bases from J, with 18 bases between. The CDR3 DNA reads as TGTGCCAGCAGTTTAATCAGGGTTATGCTTTCACCCCTCCACTTT. Encoded protein: CASSLIRVMLSPLHF.

The chain uses TRBV21-1 and TRBJ1-3; TRBD1 was called by the table and not checked on the DNA. TRBV21-1 is described as a pseudogene. The CDR3 extends over 14 amino acids. This CDR3 is CASSNKQAGNTIYF. The CDR3 DNA sequence: TGTGCCAGCAGCAACAAACAGGCTGGAAACACCATATATTTT.

This chain uses TRBV28 with TRBJ2-3; TRBD1 or TRBD2 may be the D gene (5 bases each). CDR1 MDHEN and CDR2 SYDVKM come from the germline V gene. The length of the CDR3 is 15 residues. The V gene lost 6 bases and the J gene lost 3 bases, with 16 bases spanning the gap. The CDR3 bases are TGTGCCAGCAGCTCCATCGGGGCCGAAACAGATACGCAGTATTTT. Its protein product is CASSSIGAETDTQYF.

V is TRBV5-1 and J is TRBJ1-1; D gene unclear. CDR3 length equals 16 residues. Trimming stripped 0 bases from V and 0 bases from J, with 12 bases between. The germline CDR1 and CDR2 sequences are SGHRS and YFSETQ. DNA for the CDR3: TGCGCCAGCAGCTTGGCGGCAGGAGCCTTGAACACTGAAGCTTTCTTT. Its protein is CASSLAAGALNTEAFF.

The chain recombines TRBV27 with TRBJ1-6, with TRBD1 as a possible D gene (6 bases). V shed 4 bases and J shed 10 bases, with 14 bases lying between them. The V gene's germline CDR1 is MNHEY and CDR2 SMNVEV (reference sequence). The CDR3 has 14 amino acids. The CDR3: CASSSPPRGSPLHF. In DNA form, the CDR3 reads TGTGCCAGCAGTTCACCCCCCAGGGGATCACCCCTCCACTTT.

This chain connects TRBV30 to TRBJ2-7; a possible D gene is TRBD1 (5 bases). The CDR3 consists of 11 residues. V was cut by 1 base and J by 6 bases, with 7 bases left in between. Germline V gives CDR1 GTSNPN, CDR2 SVGIG (reference sequence). In DNA form, the CDR3 reads TGTGCCTGGAGTGAGGGGCTCGAGCAGTACTTC. Its protein product is CAWSEGLEQYF. The full variable domain, completed using reference TRBV30 and TRBJ2-7, is SQTIHQWPATLVQPVGSPLSLECTVEGTSNPNLYWYRQAAGRGLQLLFYSVGIGQISSEVPQNLSASRPQDRQFILSSKKLLLSDSGFYLCAWSEGLEQYFGPGTRLTVT.

CDR3 coding DNA: TGTGCCACCAGCAGAGATCGGGGTACCTCCTACGAGCAGTACTTC. It is translated as CATSRDRGTSYEQYF. The genes are TRBV15 and TRBJ2-7; a possible D gene is TRBD2 (5 bases). CDR1 is LNHNV, CDR2 YYDKDF, per germline (reference sequence). V was cut by 0 bases and J by 0 bases, with 9 bases left in between. CDR3 length equals 15 residues.

The chain uses TRBV15 and TRBJ2-4, with D perhaps TRBD1 (5 bases). Trimming pared 2 bases from V and 6 bases from J, leaving 11 bases between. The CDR3 contains 14 residues. Germline V gene sequence: CDR1 LNHNV, CDR2 YYDKDF (reference sequence). CDR3 residues: CATSRRGNGNIQYF. The CDR3 DNA reads as TGTGCCACCAGCAGAAGGGGCAACGGAAACATTCAGTACTTC. Full variable domain (missing parts from reference TRBV15 and TRBJ2-4): DAMVIQNPRYQVTQFGKPVTLSCSQTLNHNVMYWYQQKSSQAPKLLFHYYDKDFNNEADTPDNFQSRRPNTSFCFLDIRSPGLGDTAMYLCATSRRGNGNIQYFGAGTRLSVL.

This clone came up a few times. The gene calls are TRBV15 and TRBJ1-2; TRBD1 is a possible D gene (5 bases). V lost 5 bases, J lost 3 bases, and 13 bases lay in between. The CDR3 is made up of 14 amino acids. Per the germline V gene, CDR1 is LNHNV and CDR2 is YYDKDF (reference sequence). Here the CDR3 reads CATSGGGEYYGYTF. The DNA of the CDR3 is TGTGCCACCAGCGGGGGTGGAGAGTACTATGGCTACACCTTC.

The V gene is TRBV9, the J gene TRBJ1-2; D not resolved. From germline, CDR1 is SGDLS and CDR2 YYNGEE. The V gene lost 0 bases and the J gene lost 4 bases, with 13 bases spanning the gap. CDR3 length: 15 amino acids. The CDR3 region is CASSVDWLSSYGYTF. DNA of the CDR3: TGTGCCAGCAGCGTAGATTGGCTGAGTTCCTATGGCTACACCTTC.

The chain uses TRBV21-1 and TRBJ1-4. TRBV21-1 is a listed pseudogene. The CDR3 is 13 amino acids. CDR3 coding DNA: TGTGCCAGCCGGGCGGGGGTGCTTGAAAAACTGTTTTTT. It translates to CASRAGVLEKLFF.

This rearrangement joins TRBV19 to TRBJ2-1; 14 bases are shared with TRBD2. Germline CDR1 and CDR2: LNHDA and SQIVND (reference sequence). This CDR3 spans 16 amino acids. The trim removed 5 bases at V and 6 bases at J, leaving 6 bases unmatched. The CDR3 is CASSLTSGRAINEQFF. As DNA, the CDR3 is TGTGCCAGTAGTCTGACTAGCGGGAGGGCTATCAATGAGCAGTTCTTC.

The chain uses TRBV10-3 and TRBJ2-2; 10 bases match TRBD1. V lost 8 bases to trimming and J lost 3 bases; unmatched junction nucleotides: 9. Germline assignment: CDR1 ENHRY and CDR2 SYGVKD. The CDR3 is 16 residues long. DNA of the CDR3: TGTGCCATCGGGACAGGGGATTTGTTCGACACCGGGGAGCTGTTTTTT. It yields the protein CAIGTGDLFDTGELFF.

This clone was counted only a few times. The chain links TRBV30 to TRBJ2-7, with TRBD2 matching over 7 bases. Germline CDR1 reads GTSNPN; CDR2 reads SVGIG (reference sequence). V shed 3 bases and J 6 bases; nucleotides not matched to a gene: 5. CDR3 length equals 12 residues. CDR3 sequence: CAWSLGGVEQYF. Here the CDR3 DNA reads TGTGCCTGGAGCTTGGGGGGGGTCGAGCAGTACTTC.